This T cell receptor (beta chain) is drawn from a study of T-cell memory formation after mild COVID-19. Across the study: TCR clusters showed largely donor specificity.

V lost 4 bases and J lost 0; bases outside the gene matches: 8. This CDR3 region has 16 residues. Germline V gene sequence: CDR1 DFQATT, CDR2 SNEGSKA (reference sequence). As regards this clonotype: What it recognizes is unknown.

TCRdb ran MiXCR on the 5' RACE reads and lists one entry per CDR3 protein. The profile shows 120,000 or so distinct CDR3 sequences, about 5.9% of them singletons. Notes on the study in general: Clones which contracted sat mainly in CM and EM if CD4+, and in EMRA if CD8+.

This chain links TRBV20-1 with TRBJ1-1; TRBD1 matches 10 bases. The sequenced sample was PBMCs or a T cell subset sorted from them (not recorded which). The sequence derives from an adult woman who had mild COVID-19 (a few samples of this study predate the infection). Cell type and time point are not known. The CDR3 spells CSATLDRGRMNTEAFF. The CDR3 DNA reads as TGCAGTGCTACACTAGACAGGGGGCGCATGAACACTGAAGCTTTCTTT.